This paragraph reports one T cell receptor (beta chain). What it binds is unknown. The data belong to a study of T cells expressing NK-cell markers. For the study at large: CD3+CD56+NKG2C+, CD3+CD56+NKG2C- and CD3+CD56-NKG2C+ T cells, once sorted, supplied the TCR beta repertoires.

Study results and limitations: The study left the HCMV specificity of expanded NKG2C+ T cell clones unresolved.

The germline gives CDR1 KGHSH, CDR2 LQKENI. The length of the CDR3 is 17 residues. TCRdb reanalyzed the 5' RACE reads, giving one entry per CDR3 protein sequence and no DNA. The table for this sample gives about 260,000 distinct CDR3 sequences. Sequencing input: blood T cells: a sorted CD56 or NKG2C T cell subset, CD4+ or CD8+ T cells, or bulk PBMC T cells (not recorded which). This receptor was identified in a man younger than 35 in good health. The rearrangement uses TRBV18 and TRBJ2-3; TCRdb outputs TRBD2, but without DNA this stays unchecked. This chain's CDR3 is CASSPRSTGASTDTQYF. The full variable domain, rest sourced from reference TRBV18 and TRBJ2-3, is NAGVMQNPRHLVRRRGQEARLRCSPMKGHSHVYWYRQLPEEGLKFMVYLQKENIIDESGMPKERFSAEFPKEGPSILRIQQVVRGDSAAYFCASSPRSTGASTDTQYFGPGTRLTVL.